This is a list of T cell receptor beta chains from one sample in a study of long-term antiretroviral therapy in people with HIV. Data came from immunoSEQ multiplex PCR; TCRdb stores just in-frame clones and leaves some out. This repertoire shows about 48,000 clones, about 81% found once; its top ten account for approximately 3.2%. The sequencing here drew on unsorted PBMCs, taken 0.8 years after starting antiretroviral therapy. The source of these receptors is a woman under 30 with HIV. Both conserved end residues are part of each CDR3. D genes are given only for firm matches. The size entry is marked missing in some rows and otherwise reads once, few, many or a size class.

clone_size,j_call,v_call,d_call,cdr3_nt,cdr3_aa
.,TRBJ1-2,TRBV27,.,TGTGCCAGCAGTTCGAGAGGGGGTAACTATGGCTACACCTTC,CASSSRGGNYGYTF
.,TRBJ2-7,TRBV19,TRBD2,TGTGCCAGTTCCGCAGGACTAGCGGGGCTCTACGAGCAGTACTTC,CASSAGLAGLYEQYF
.,TRBJ2-1,TRBV27,.,TGTGCCAGCAGTTCTAGCTTGGGGCTCCATGAGCAGTTCTTC,CASSSSLGLHEQFF
once,TRBJ2-7,TRBV27,.,TGTGCCAGCAGGATAATTGGGGGCGCGGGCTCCTACGAGCAGTACTTC,CASRIIGGAGSYEQYF
.,TRBJ2-3,TRBV9,.,TGTGCCAGCAGCGTAGTAGATAAGGTAGATACGCAGTATTTT,CASSVVDKVDTQYF
.,TRBJ2-2,TRBV7-2,.,TGTGCCAGCAGCTTAGACCGGCCCCTGGTAGACACCGGGGAGCTGTTTTTT,CASSLDRPLVDTGELFF
once,TRBJ2-7,TRBV11-2,.,TGTGCCAGCAGCCCGGGACCGTTTCCCTACGAGCAGTACTTC,CASSPGPFPYEQYF
.,TRBJ2-1,TRBV5-4,TRBD2,TGTGCCAGCAGCTCCGGGGGACTAGCGGGAGGGAGCTCCTACAATGAGCAGTTCTTC,CASSSGGLAGGSSYNEQFF
.,TRBJ1-5,TRBV11-2,.,TGTGCCAGCAGCTTAGGCGATTATAGCAATCAGCCCCAGCATTTT,CASSLGDYSNQPQHF
.,TRBJ2-7,TRBV7-8,.,TGTGCCAGCAGCTTAAATTGGAGGCTCTCCTACGAGCAGTACTTC,CASSLNWRLSYEQYF
.,TRBJ1-5,TRBV10-3,TRBD1,TGTGCCATCGGACAGGACAATCAGCCCCAGCATTTT,CAIGQDNQPQHF
.,TRBJ1-4,TRBV2,TRBD1,TGTGCCGGCCGAGACCGGGACAGCCCGCCTGGGGGTAAACTGTTTTTT,CAGRDRDSPPGGKLFF
.,TRBJ2-5,TRBV5-1,TRBD2,TGCGCCAGCAGAGAACGCGGGGGGCAGGAGACCCAGTACTTC,CASRERGGQETQYF
.,TRBJ2-7,TRBV10-2,TRBD1,TGCGCCAGCAGTGAGACGAACAGGGGACCCTACGAGCAGTACTTC,CASSETNRGPYEQYF
once,TRBJ2-7,TRBV7-2,.,TGTGCCAGCAGCTTAACGTACGGCTACGAGCAGTACTTC,CASSLTYGYEQYF
.,TRBJ2-7,TRBV27,.,TGTGCCAGCAGTTTACGAAGTGAGAACGGCGACTACGAGCAGTACTTC,CASSLRSENGDYEQYF
.,TRBJ1-2,TRBV6-1,TRBD1,TGTGCCAGCAGAGAGGACAGGAGCCTTTATGGCTACACCTTC,CASREDRSLYGYTF
.,TRBJ2-7,TRBV4-1,.,TGCGCCAGCAGCCATGACAAGTTGTACGAGCAGTACTTC,CASSHDKLYEQYF
.,TRBJ1-2,TRBV11-2,TRBD1,TGTGCCAGCAGCTTAGTGGACAGGGACGCGAATGGCTACACCTTC,CASSLVDRDANGYTF
.,TRBJ2-1,TRBV6-1,TRBD1,TGTGCCAGCCTTGACAGGGGGCGGGTAAATGAGCAGTTCTTC,CASLDRGRVNEQFF
.,TRBJ2-5,TRBV5-1,TRBD1,TGCGCCAGCAGGTACCTTACCGGGACAGGGGGAGGTGAGACCCAGTACTTC,CASRYLTGTGGGETQYF
.,TRBJ1-1,TRBV29-1,.,TGCAGCGTTGAGTCCCCTGAAACAGGGATGAACACTGAAGCTTTCTTT,CSVESPETGMNTEAFF
.,TRBJ2-3,TRBV11-3,TRBD1,TGTGCCAGCAGCCCGGGACAGGGGGCGCGAGATACGCAGTATTTT,CASSPGQGARDTQYF
.,TRBJ2-2,TRBV19,TRBD2,TGTGCCAGTAGTATTGACCCTCGATTGACTAGCGGGAAGTGGACCGGGGAGCTGTTTTTT,CASSIDPRLTSGKWTGELFF
once,TRBJ1-1,TRBV28,.,TGTGCCAGCAGTTTGGGCCCTCCGGGGGGCCTTTTCACTGAAGCTTTCTTT,CASSLGPPGGLFTEAFF
.,TRBJ2-1,TRBV4-3,TRBD1,TGCGCCAGCAGGCCCGGGACAGGGGGCTACAATGAGCAGTTCTTC,CASRPGTGGYNEQFF
.,TRBJ2-1,TRBV19,TRBD2,TGTGCCAGTAGTATTACCAGCGGGACCTACAATGAGCAGTTCTTC,CASSITSGTYNEQFF
.,TRBJ2-5,TRBV7-9,TRBD2,TGTGCCAGCTTCAATCCGGGACTAGCGGAAGAGACCCAGTACTTC,CASFNPGLAEETQYF
.,TRBJ2-7,TRBV29-1,TRBD2,TGCAGCGTTGGGACTTCTAGCGGGACGCCCGACGAGCAGTACTTC,CSVGTSSGTPDEQYF
.,TRBJ1-4,TRBV19,.,TGTGCCAGTAGTATCGAAAGGGGCTTTGAAAAACTGTTTTTT,CASSIERGFEKLFF
.,TRBJ2-2,TRBV6-1,TRBD2,TGTGCCGGTCGGGAGGGTGGGACCGGGGAGCTGTTTTTT,CAGREGGTGELFF
.,TRBJ2-3,TRBV18,TRBD2,TGTGCCAGCTCACCGAGACGGGGGGTAGGCACAGATACGCAGTATTTT,CASSPRRGVGTDTQYF
.,TRBJ1-3,TRBV6-5,.,TGTGCCAGCAGTTACGCCGACGGCAGCTCTGGAAACACCATATATTTT,CASSYADGSSGNTIYF
.,TRBJ1-6,TRBV6-5,TRBD1,TGTGCCAGCAGAGGGACAGGGGGGTCACCCCTCCACTTT,CASRGTGGSPLHF
.,TRBJ2-2,TRBV19,.,TGTGCCAGTAGTATAGAAGGTACAGGGAACACCGGGGAGCTGTTTTTT,CASSIEGTGNTGELFF
.,TRBJ2-2,TRBV7-8,.,TGTGCCAGCAGCCCCCAGGGAATCGGGGAGCTGTTTTTT,CASSPQGIGELFF
.,TRBJ1-2,TRBV6-1,.,TGTGCCGGGGGGACTTTCGGAGGGGGGCTGAGTGGCTACACCTTC,CAGGTFGGGLSGYTF
.,TRBJ1-1,TRBV28,.,TGTGCCAGCAGTTTAGCTTTAGGAAAGAACACTGAAGCTTTCTTT,CASSLALGKNTEAFF
.,TRBJ1-1,TRBV19,.,TGTGCCAGTAGTCCCGGCCGGTCGAACACTGAAGCTTTCTTT,CASSPGRSNTEAFF
.,TRBJ2-3,TRBV28,.,TGTGCCAGCAGCTTCCCAACAGGAGCTTACACAGATACGCAGTATTTT,CASSFPTGAYTDTQYF
.,TRBJ2-7,TRBV4-3,.,TGCGCCAGCAGCCAATTGCTTAGCGGCTCCTCCTACGAGCAGTACTTC,CASSQLLSGSSYEQYF